This TCR beta chain was observed in a study of OX40 agonist ivuxolimab in advanced cancers. Study conclusions and caveats: Clonal expansion was among the lowest in partial responders at 0.1-3.0 mg/kg, especially CD8+. Clonal expansion was seen in CD4+ and CD8+ blood T cells by week 6 at 0.1 to 3.0 mg/kg. A proportion of nonresponders additionally exhibited low normalized T-cell clonal expansion.

Comments on this clone: The antigen is unknown.

Sequencing was performed with immunoSEQ multiplex PCR; in TCRdb, only in-frame clones are kept and a portion is missing. Of approximately 78,000 clones listed, roughly 86% are singletons. The V gene end was trimmed by 3 bases and the J gene end by 5 bases; junction bases not matched to a gene: 3. Germline values: CDR1 SGHTA, CDR2 FQGNSA. The CDR3 loop spans 13 amino acids. Sequencing was performed on CD4+ or CD8+ T cells sorted from blood, taken in a trial of the OX40 agonist ivuxolimab. The TCR originated in an adult with an advanced solid tumor such as melanoma, head and neck, liver or kidney cancer. The chain employs TRBV7-2 and TRBJ2-5; TRBD2 agrees at 7 bases. The CDR3 DNA sequence: TGTGCCAGCAGCTTGAGCGGGACTGAGACCCAGTACTTC. As protein: CASSLSGTETQYF. Complete variable domain (other parts from reference TRBV7-2 and TRBJ2-5): GAGVSQSPSNKVTEKGKDVELRCDPISGHTALYWYRQSLGQGLEFLIYFQGNSAPDKSGLPSDRFSAERTGGSVSTLTIQRTQQEDSAVYLCASSLSGTETQYFGPGTRLLVL.